This T cell receptor (beta chain) emerged from a study of blood T cell repertoires in COVID-19. Overall study: T cells, B-cell-depleted T cells, or PBMCs provided the cDNA or gDNA that served as material.

How the authors handled the data: Quantification of nucleated cells was approximated via reference gene primer amplification. Produced via immunoSEQ multiplex PCR; TCRdb's table is partial and in-frame only. V and J calls and clone size are as listed in that table; D and trimming were resolved from the DNA. The sample includes roughly 230,000 clones, 82% of them seen just once. The CDR3 runs 14 residues. V was trimmed by 3 bases and J by 5 bases, leaving 13 bases between them. Germline loops: CDR1 SGHAT, CDR2 FQNNGV. Sequenced input: peripheral blood. This TCR derives from a woman older than 75 with acute or convalescent COVID-19. The gene calls are TRBV11-2 and TRBJ1-1; a weak D match, TRBD1 (6 bases). The CDR3 loop is CASSLRYRDTEAFF. In DNA form, the CDR3 reads TGTGCCAGCAGCTTGAGATACAGGGATACTGAAGCTTTCTTT.